This T cell receptor (beta chain) came from a study of blood T cell repertoires in COVID-19. The CDR3 extends over 15 amino acids. Germline V CDR1 and CDR2: SNHLY, FYNNEI. Trimming cost V 6 bases and J 7 bases; bases outside gene matches: 8. Seattle-derived patients entered the study during active infection and were followed longitudinally. How the authors handled the data: Using reference gene primer amplification, nucleated cell counts were estimated. Measured with immunoSEQ multiplex PCR; TCRdb has only the in-frame clones, and not every one. V and J calls and clone size come straight from that table; D and trimming were deduced from the DNA. Of about 220,000 clones listed, roughly 80% are singletons. This clone has more than one count but fewer than ten.

This chain uses TRBV2 with TRBJ1-6, with 8 bases fitting TRBD1. The source of this sequence is a woman aged 70-85 years with COVID-19, enrolled during active disease. The material sequenced was peripheral blood. The CDR3 loop is CASRGRTGTNSPLHF. The CDR3 DNA is TGTGCCAGCAGGGGGCGGACAGGGACCAATTCACCCCTCCACTTT.